These T cell receptor beta chains were read from a single sample in a study of blood T cell repertoires in COVID-19. Only in-frame clones appear in the TCRdb table, and some are missing; sequencing was by immunoSEQ multiplex PCR. This sample yields about 360,000 clones, of which around 87% are seen a single time; about 3% belongs to the top ten. The sample was peripheral blood. The receptors derive from a human donor in a cohort sampled during active COVID-19. CDR3s include the opening cysteine and the closing phenylalanine or tryptophan. The D gene is left open where the match is weak. Not all rows give a size; the values are once, few, many and, for expanded clones, a class.

V gene	J gene	clone size	D gene	CDR3 protein	CDR3 DNA
TRBV6-5	TRBJ2-3	.	TRBD1	CASSPGQSTDTQYF	TGTGCCAGCAGCCCGGGACAGAGCACAGATACGCAGTATTTT
TRBV7-2	TRBJ1-2	.	.	CASSPTGRGSYGYTF	TGTGCCAGCAGCCCGACAGGACGAGGAAGCTATGGCTACACCTTC
TRBV5-6	TRBJ2-5	.	TRBD2	CASSLGLAEKETQYF	TGTGCCAGCAGCCTCGGACTAGCGGAAAAAGAGACCCAGTACTTC
TRBV5-1	TRBJ2-1	.	TRBD1	CASSLEGASGNEQFF	TGCGCCAGCAGCTTAGAGGGGGCCTCTGGGAATGAGCAGTTCTTC
TRBV5-6	TRBJ1-1	few	.	CASSLVDRGNTEAFF	TGTGCCAGCAGCTTGGTGGACCGGGGGAACACTGAAGCTTTCTTT
TRBV3-1/TRBV3-2	TRBJ1-2	.	TRBD1	CASSQNRGGGYTF	TGTGCCAGCAGTCAAAACAGGGGCGGTGGCTACACCTTC
TRBV23-1	TRBJ1-1	.	.	CASSELGANTEAFF	TGCGCCAGCAGTGAATTGGGGGCGAACACTGAAGCTTTCTTT
TRBV5-1	TRBJ2-7	.	TRBD2	CASSVTSVFDEQYF	TGCGCCAGCAGCGTGACTAGCGTTTTTGACGAGCAGTACTTC
TRBV9	TRBJ1-1	.	.	CASSAYMNTEAFF	TGTGCCAGCAGCGCCTATATGAACACTGAAGCTTTCTTT
TRBV4-1	TRBJ1-4	once	.	CASSQVLNEKLFF	TGCGCCAGCAGCCAAGTCCTTAATGAAAAACTGTTTTTT
TRBV7-9	TRBJ1-1	.	.	CASIPGQRNTEAFF	TGTGCCAGCATCCCAGGACAGCGGAACACTGAAGCTTTCTTT
TRBV5-1	TRBJ2-1	.	TRBD2	CASSTGRLAGGYNEQFF	TGCGCCAGCAGTACTGGTCGGCTAGCGGGGGGTTACAATGAGCAGTTCTTC
TRBV2	TRBJ2-1	.	TRBD2	CASRRGSGSSYNEQFF	TGTGCCAGCAGGCGGGGTAGCGGGAGTTCCTACAATGAGCAGTTCTTC
TRBV20-1	TRBJ1-5	.	.	CSASLTGGQPQHF	TGCAGTGCTAGTTTGACAGGCGGGCAGCCCCAGCATTTT
TRBV7-8	TRBJ1-1	.	TRBD1	CASSSGTGYMNTEAFF	TGTGCCAGCAGCTCCGGGACAGGGTACATGAACACTGAAGCTTTCTTT
TRBV5-1	TRBJ1-1	.	.	CASRWDTDTEAFF	TGCGCCAGCAGGTGGGACACCGACACTGAAGCTTTCTTT
TRBV7-9	TRBJ2-3	.	.	CASSPLFSRGTDTQYF	TGTGCCAGCAGCCCCCTTTTTAGCCGCGGGACAGATACGCAGTATTTT
TRBV30	TRBJ1-2	.	.	CAWEGTTYGYTF	TGTGCCTGGGAAGGGACTACCTATGGCTACACCTTC
TRBV24-1	TRBJ2-1	.	TRBD2	CATSSGGAGEQFF	TGTGCCACCTCGAGCGGGGGGGCTGGTGAGCAGTTCTTC
TRBV15	TRBJ1-2	.	TRBD1	CATSRDSEGANYGYTF	TGTGCCACCAGCAGAGATTCGGAGGGGGCGAACTATGGCTACACCTTC
TRBV6-6	TRBJ2-1	.	TRBD1	CASSYPRDRTYNEQFF	TGTGCCAGCAGTTACCCCCGGGACAGGACCTACAATGAGCAGTTCTTC
TRBV5-1	TRBJ2-1	.	TRBD2	CASSWGGGSQGEQFF	TGCGCCAGCAGCTGGGGCGGGGGGTCTCAGGGTGAGCAGTTCTTC
TRBV11-2	TRBJ1-1	.	.	CASSLEVAMSEAFF	TGTGCCAGCAGCTTAGAGGTGGCAATGTCCGAAGCTTTCTTT
TRBV13	TRBJ2-4	.	.	CASSLALAKNIQYF	TGTGCCAGCAGCTTAGCTCTAGCCAAAAACATTCAGTACTTC
TRBV6-4	TRBJ1-1	.	.	CASSVARNTEAFF	TGTGCCAGCAGTGTTGCCAGGAACACTGAAGCTTTCTTT
TRBV28	TRBJ2-1	.	TRBD2	CASSLAGARTWDEQFF	TGTGCCAGCAGTTTAGCGGGAGCGAGAACGTGGGATGAGCAGTTCTTC
TRBV4-2	TRBJ2-2	.	TRBD1	CASSQGTGGVETGELFF	TGTGCCAGCAGCCAAGGGACAGGGGGCGTTGAGACCGGGGAGCTGTTTTTT
TRBV5-1	TRBJ2-1	.	TRBD2	CASSTTSGRLYNEQFF	TGCGCCAGCAGCACGACTAGCGGGAGGTTATACAATGAGCAGTTCTTC
TRBV24-1	TRBJ1-1	.	.	CATRRGAGTEAFF	TGTGCCACCAGAAGGGGCGCTGGGACTGAAGCTTTCTTT